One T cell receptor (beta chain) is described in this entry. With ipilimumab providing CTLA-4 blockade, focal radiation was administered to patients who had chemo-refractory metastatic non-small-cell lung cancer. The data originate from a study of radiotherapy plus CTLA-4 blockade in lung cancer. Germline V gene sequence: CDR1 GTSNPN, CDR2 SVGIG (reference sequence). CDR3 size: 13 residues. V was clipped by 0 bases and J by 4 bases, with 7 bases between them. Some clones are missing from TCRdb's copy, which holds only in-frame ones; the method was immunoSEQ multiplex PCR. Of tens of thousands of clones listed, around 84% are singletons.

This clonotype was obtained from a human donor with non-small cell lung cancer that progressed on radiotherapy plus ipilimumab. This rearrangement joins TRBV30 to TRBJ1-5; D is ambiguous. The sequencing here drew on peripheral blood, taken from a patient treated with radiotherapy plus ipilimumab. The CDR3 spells CAWSVGVNQPQHF. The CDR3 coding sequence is TGTGCCTGGAGTGTAGGTGTAAATCAGCCCCAGCATTTT.